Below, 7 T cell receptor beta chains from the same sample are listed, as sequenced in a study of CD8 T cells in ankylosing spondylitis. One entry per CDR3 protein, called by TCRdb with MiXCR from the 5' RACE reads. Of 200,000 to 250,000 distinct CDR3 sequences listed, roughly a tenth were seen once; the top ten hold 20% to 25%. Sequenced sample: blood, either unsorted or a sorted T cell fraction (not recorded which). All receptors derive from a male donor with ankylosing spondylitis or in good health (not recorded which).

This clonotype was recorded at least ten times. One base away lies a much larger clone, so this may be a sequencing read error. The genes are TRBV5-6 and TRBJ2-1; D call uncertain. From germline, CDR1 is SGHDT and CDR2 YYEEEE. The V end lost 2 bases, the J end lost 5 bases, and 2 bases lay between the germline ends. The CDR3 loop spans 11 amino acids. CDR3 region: CASSFNNEQFF. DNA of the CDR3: TGTGCCAGCAGCTTCAACAATGAGCAGTTCTTC. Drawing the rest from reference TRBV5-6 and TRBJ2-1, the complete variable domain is DAGVTQSPTHLIKTRGQQVTLRCSPKSGHDTVSWYQQALGQGPQFIFQYYEEEERQRGNFPDRFSGHQFPNYSSELNVNALLLGDSALYLCASSFNNEQFFGPGTRLTVL.

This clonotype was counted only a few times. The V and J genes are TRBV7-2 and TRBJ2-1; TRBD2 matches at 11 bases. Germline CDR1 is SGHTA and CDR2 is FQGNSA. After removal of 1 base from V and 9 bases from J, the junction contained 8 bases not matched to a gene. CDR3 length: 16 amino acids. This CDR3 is CASSLGLAGGLSEQFF. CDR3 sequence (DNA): TGTGCCAGCAGCTTAGGTCTAGCGGGGGGTTTGTCTGAGCAGTTCTTC.

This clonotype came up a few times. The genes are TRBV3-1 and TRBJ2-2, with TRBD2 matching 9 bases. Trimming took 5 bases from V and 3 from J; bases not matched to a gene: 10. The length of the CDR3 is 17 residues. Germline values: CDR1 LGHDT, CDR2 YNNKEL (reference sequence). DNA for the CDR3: TGTGCCAGCAGCGCCGAGACTAGCGGTGGAGACACCGGGGAGCTGTTTTTT. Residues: CASSAETSGGDTGELFF.

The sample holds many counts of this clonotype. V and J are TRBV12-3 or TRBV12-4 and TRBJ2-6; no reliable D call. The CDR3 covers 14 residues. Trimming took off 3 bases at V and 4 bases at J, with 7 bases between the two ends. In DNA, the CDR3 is TGTGCCAGCAGTTTTAGTGGGGGGGCCAACGTCCTGACTTTC. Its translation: CASSFSGGANVLTF.

The CDR3 nucleotides are TGTGCCAGCAGCACCGGACGCGTAGATACGCAGTATTTT. Translation: CASSTGRVDTQYF. The rearrangement joins TRBV2 to TRBJ2-3, with D unresolved. The CDR3 is 13 amino acids. V lost 6 bases and J lost 5, with 12 bases in between. Germline CDR1 SNHLY, CDR2 FYNNEI. The full variable domain, rest sourced from reference TRBV2 and TRBJ2-3, is EPEVTQTPSHQVTQMGQEVILRCVPISNHLYFYWYRQILGQKVEFLVSFYNNEISEKSEIFDDQFSVERPDGSNFTLKIRSTKLEDSAMYFCASSTGRVDTQYFGPGTRLTVL.

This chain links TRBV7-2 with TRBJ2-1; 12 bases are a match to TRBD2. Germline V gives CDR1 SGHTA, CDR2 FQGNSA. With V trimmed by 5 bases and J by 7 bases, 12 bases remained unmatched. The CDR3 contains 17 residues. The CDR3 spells CASSQGGLAGLRNEQFF. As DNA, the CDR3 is TGTGCCAGCAGCCAGGGCGGACTAGCGGGGCTCCGGAATGAGCAGTTCTTC. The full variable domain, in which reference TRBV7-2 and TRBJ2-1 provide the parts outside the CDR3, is GAGVSQSPSNKVTEKGKDVELRCDPISGHTALYWYRQSLGQGLEFLIYFQGNSAPDKSGLPSDRFSAERTGGSVSTLTIQRTQQEDSAVYLCASSQGGLAGLRNEQFFGPGTRLTVL.

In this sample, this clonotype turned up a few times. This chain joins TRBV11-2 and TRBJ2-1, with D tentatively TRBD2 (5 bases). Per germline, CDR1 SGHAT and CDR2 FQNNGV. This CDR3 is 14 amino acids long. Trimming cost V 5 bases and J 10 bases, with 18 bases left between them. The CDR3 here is CASSKEVDPGEQFF. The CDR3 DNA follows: TGTGCCAGCAGCAAGGAGGTGGACCCCGGGGAGCAGTTCTTC.